These 32 T cell receptor beta chains originate from one sample sequenced in a study of Tregs in tolerant kidney transplant recipients. The repertoire was sequenced with immunoSEQ multiplex PCR; TCRdb's copy has only in-frame clones and lacks some. Here the sample table reports approximately 50,000 clones. The source was CD4+ T cells from blood, collected before the transplant. The receptors come from a human donor who received a combined kidney and bone marrow transplant.

Concerning this clone: The read gets to within 3 residues of the CDR3 end, and the germline J gene fills in the rest. The rearrangement links TRBV20-1 to TRBJ2-3; TRBD2 matches at 8 bases. CDR3 length equals 15 residues. The germline gives CDR1 DFQATT, CDR2 SNEGSKA (reference sequence). J gave up 1 base and V 4 bases, and 7 bases lay outside the gene matches. CDR3 DNA, as far as it was read: TGCAGTGCTACTCGACTAGCGTTCGGCACAGATACG. Translated, it gives CSATRLAFGTDT. The whole CDR3 protein reads CSATRLAFGTDTQYF.

Remarks on this clone: The missing CDR3 end, 3 residues past where the read stops, is filled in from the germline J gene. This chain links TRBV19 with TRBJ1-3; D uncertain. The germline CDR1 and CDR2 sequences are LNHDA and SQIVND (reference sequence). Trimming removed 7 bases from V and 0 bases from J, with 7 bases in between. The length of the CDR3 is 13 residues. CDR3 amino acids: CASTSISGNTIYF. The DNA read from the CDR3 is TGTGCCAGTACCAGTATCTCTGGAAACACC.

As regards this clone: The read falls 3 residues short of the CDR3 end, and the missing part is taken from the germline J gene. J is TRBJ2-7 and V is TRBV5-1, with D possibly being TRBD1 or TRBD2 (5 bases each). Germline V gene sequence: CDR1 SGHRS, CDR2 YFSETQ. V shed 4 bases and J shed 5 bases, with 19 bases lying between them. The CDR3 runs 15 residues. The sequenced CDR3 bases are TGCGCCAGCAGCCCAGTTCCCGCCAGGGAGAACGAG. Amino acid sequence: CASSPVPARENE. The CDR3 as a whole reads CASSPVPARENEQYF. The whole variable domain, remainder taken from reference TRBV5-1 and TRBJ2-7, is KAGVTQTPRYLIKTRGQQVTLSCSPISGHRSVSWYQQTPGQGLQFLFEYFSETQRNKGNFPGRFSGRQFSNSRSEMNVSTLELGDSALYLCASSPVPARENEQYFGPGTRLTVT.

A word on this clone: Read coverage stops 3 residues before the CDR3 terminus; the germline J gene supplies the remainder. The chain carries TRBV29-1 and TRBJ2-1; TRBD1 might be the D (5 bases). CDR3 length: 16 residues. From germline, CDR1 is SQVTM and CDR2 ANQGSEA. V was shortened by 7 bases and J by 5 bases, with 24 bases between the two germline ends. This CDR3 reads CSADGVGRRSDNEQFF. Incomplete CDR3 DNA: TGCAGCGCTGACGGCGTGGGGCGAAGGTCGGACAATGAG.

Comments on this clone: Read coverage stops 3 residues before the CDR3 terminus; the germline J gene supplies the remainder. The chain uses TRBV5-1 and TRBJ1-2, with 8 bases identical to TRBD1. CDR1 is SGHRS, CDR2 YFSETQ, per germline. The CDR3 length is 13 residues. CDR3 bases read: TGCGCCAGCAGCTATACGACAGGGGAAGAC. It encodes CASSYTTGED. The entire CDR3 protein is CASSYTTGEDYTF. The whole variable domain, remainder taken from reference TRBV5-1 and TRBJ1-2, is KAGVTQTPRYLIKTRGQQVTLSCSPISGHRSVSWYQQTPGQGLQFLFEYFSETQRNKGNFPGRFSGRQFSNSRSEMNVSTLELGDSALYLCASSYTTGEDYTFGSGTRLTVV.

Concerning this clone: The read is 3 residues too short to cover the CDR3 end, so that end is filled in from the germline J gene. The chain recombines TRBV7-2 with TRBJ1-1; tentative D call: TRBD1 (6 bases). The CDR3 is 15 amino acids. Germline loops: CDR1 SGHTA, CDR2 FQGNSA. Deletions cut 3 bases from V and 0 bases from J, with 11 bases between. CDR3 DNA (partial): TGTGCCAGCAGCTTCTATACAGGGTTGAACACTGAA. Its translation: CASSFYTGLNTE. In full, the CDR3 is CASSFYTGLNTEAFF.

The CDR3: CASSLIVADEQYF. The CDR3 bases that were read are TGTGCCAGCAGCTTAATTGTAGCAGACGAG. The chain carries TRBV7-9 and TRBJ2-7; D call uncertain. The read finishes 3 residues shy of the CDR3 end, and the germline J gene is used to complete it. The CDR3 contains 13 residues. V was clipped by 2 bases and J by 5 bases, with 10 bases between them. Germline V gene sequence: CDR1 SEHNR, CDR2 FQNEAQ (reference sequence).

On this clone itself: The read terminates 3 residues before the CDR3 end, so the remaining end is supplied by the germline J gene. V and J are TRBV19 and TRBJ2-7, with D tentatively TRBD1 (6 bases). Germline CDR1 LNHDA, CDR2 SQIVND (reference sequence). The germline V and J ends were trimmed by 7 bases and 5 bases, with 18 bases remaining between them. The CDR3 totals 14 residues. CDR3 sequence reads: CASTPPGARDEQYF. The sequenced part of the CDR3 DNA is TGTGCCAGTACCCCTCCAGGGGCCCGTGACGAG. The complete variable domain, with remaining parts taken from reference TRBV19 and TRBJ2-7, reads DGGITQSPKYLFRKEGQNVTLSCEQNLNHDAMYWYRQDPGQGLRLIYYSQIVNDFQKGDIAEGYSVSREKKESFPLTVTSAQKNPTAFYLCASTPPGARDEQYFGPGTRLTVT.

Notes on this clone: The read stops 3 residues short of the end of the CDR3; the missing end is completed from the germline J gene. The gene calls are TRBV5-6 and TRBJ1-5; D uncertain. V lost 3 bases and J lost 0, with 10 bases in between. Germline V gene data show CDR1 as SGHDT and CDR2 as YYEEEE. This CDR3 is 15 amino acids long. CDR3 protein: CASSSGIYSNQPQHF. The CDR3 DNA, read in part, is TGTGCCAGCAGCTCAGGAATCTATAGCAATCAGCCC. Complete variable domain (other parts from reference TRBV5-6 and TRBJ1-5): DAGVTQSPTHLIKTRGQQVTLRCSPKSGHDTVSWYQQALGQGPQFIFQYYEEEERQRGNFPDRFSGHQFPNYSSELNVNALLLGDSALYLCASSSGIYSNQPQHFGDGTRLSIL.

Worth noting for this clone: The sequenced fragment ends 3 residues before the CDR3 boundary, so the rest is inferred from the germline J gene. The V call is TRBV19, the J call TRBJ2-2, with 14 nucleotides matching TRBD2. CDR1 and CDR2 (germline): LNHDA, SQIVND (reference sequence). The length of the CDR3 is 18 residues. V shed 6 bases and J 2 bases; nucleotides not matched to a gene: 8. The CDR3 loop is CASSDGLAGGRNTGELFF. The covered CDR3 bases are TGTGCCAGTAGCGACGGACTAGCGGGGGGTCGCAACACCGGGGAG. Supplemented by reference TRBV19 and TRBJ2-2, the full variable domain reads DGGITQSPKYLFRKEGQNVTLSCEQNLNHDAMYWYRQDPGQGLRLIYYSQIVNDFQKGDIAEGYSVSREKKESFPLTVTSAQKNPTAFYLCASSDGLAGGRNTGELFFGEGSRLTVL.

For this clone: Sequencing ends 3 residues short of the CDR3 end; the germline J gene provides the rest. This chain uses TRBV7-2 with TRBJ2-5; 7 bases map to TRBD2. V gave up 1 base and J gave up 3 bases; unmatched junction bases: 5. There are 15 residues in the CDR3. Germline V CDR1 and CDR2: SGHTA, FQGNSA. CDR3 bases read: TGTGCCAGCAGCTTAGTGGGGGGGGTAGAAGAGACC. As protein: CASSLVGGVEET. The whole CDR3 sequence is CASSLVGGVEETQYF.

Notes on this clone: The read is 3 residues too short to cover the CDR3 end, so that end is filled in from the germline J gene. This chain joins TRBV7-2 and TRBJ1-5; D is ambiguous. The length of the CDR3 is 15 residues. The V and J ends lost 0 bases and 3 bases respectively, with 9 bases between them. Germline CDR1 and CDR2: SGHTA and FQGNSA. CDR3 sequence: CASSLAPGDNQPQHF. Incomplete CDR3 DNA: TGTGCCAGCAGCTTAGCTCCAGGTGACAATCAGCCC.

A note on this clone: The CDR3 is cut off 3 residues early in the read; its end comes from the germline J gene. This chain links TRBV10-3 with TRBJ1-5, with 9 bases fitting TRBD1. In germline, CDR1 is ENHRY, CDR2 SYGVKD. The length of the CDR3 is 13 residues. Losses at the gene ends were 10 bases for V and 4 bases for J; bases not matched to a gene: 5. CDR3 DNA (partial): TGTGCCACCAGGGGGACAGGGAATCAGCCC. Translation: CATRGTGNQP. The entire CDR3 protein reads CATRGTGNQPQHF.

Notes on this clone: The read ends 3 residues shy of where the CDR3 ends; the end is completed using the germline J gene. The rearrangement links TRBV30 to TRBJ1-4; D uncertain. Germline CDR1 is GTSNPN and CDR2 is SVGIG (reference sequence). Trimming removed 5 bases from V and 6 bases from J, with 16 bases in between. The CDR3 totals 14 residues. The CDR3 loop reads CAWDPKGRHEKLFF. The part of the CDR3 DNA that was read is TGTGCCTGGGACCCCAAAGGGCGCCATGAAAAA.

Points on this clone: Sequencing ends 3 residues short of the CDR3 end; the germline J gene provides the rest. This chain links TRBV6-1 with TRBJ2-7; possibly TRBD1 for D (8 bases). The CDR3 has 15 residues. The V gene's germline CDR1 is MNHNS and CDR2 SASEGT. Trimming stripped 1 base from V and 2 bases from J, with 12 bases between. The CDR3 here is CASSEETGGAYEQYF. The sequenced CDR3 bases are TGTGCCAGCAGTGAAGAAACAGGGGGGGCCTACGAG.

As regards this clone: The CDR3 goes on 3 residues after the read ends, and that part is filled in from the germline J gene. The rearrangement links TRBV11-2 to TRBJ2-3; no definite D call. The CDR3 is 12 residues long. V lost 5 bases, J lost 0 bases, and 3 bases lay in between. Germline V gene sequence: CDR1 SGHAT, CDR2 FQNNGV. The chain's CDR3 is CASSHSTDTQYF. The DNA read from the CDR3 is TGTGCCAGCAGCCATAGCACAGATACG.

As for this clone: Its ends do not fully match the called genes, so a read error is possible. Coverage ceases 3 residues before the CDR3 finishes, and the germline J gene fills in the end. The chain combines TRBV29-1 with TRBJ1-1; 9 bases are a match to TRBD1. This CDR3 has 12 amino acids. In germline, CDR1 is SQVTM, CDR2 ANQGSEA. Incomplete CDR3 DNA: TGCAGTGTTGGACAGGGGATGACTGAA. This encodes CSVGQGMTE. The full CDR3 is CSVGQGMTEAFF.

Note on this clone: Read coverage stops 3 residues before the CDR3 terminus; the germline J gene supplies the remainder. This chain connects TRBV20-1 to TRBJ2-5, with D maybe TRBD2 (7 bases). The V end was cut by 0 bases, the J end by 5 bases, with 13 bases between. The CDR3 is 14 amino acids. Germline lookup yields CDR1 DFQATT and CDR2 SNEGSKA (reference sequence). CDR3 residues: CSARDRGGAETQYF. Incomplete CDR3 DNA: TGCAGTGCTAGAGATCGAGGGGGGGCGGAGACC.

With respect to this clone: The CDR3 end is not reached by the read, which stops 3 residues before it; the germline J gene fills it in. V is TRBV6-4 and J is TRBJ2-3, with unresolved D. CDR1 and CDR2 from the germline V gene are MRHNA and SNTAGT. The CDR3 is 14 amino acids. V lost 6 bases and J 0 bases, leaving 10 bases between the germline ends. Here the CDR3 reads CASRALASTDTQYF. The sequenced CDR3 bases are TGTGCCAGCAGAGCATTAGCAAGCACAGATACG.

With regard to this clone: The CDR3 end lies 3 residues beyond the end of the read and is filled in from the germline J gene. The chain employs TRBV2 and TRBJ2-1, with 10 bases lining up with TRBD1. There are 15 residues in the CDR3. V shed 11 bases and J 6 bases; nucleotides not matched to a gene: 13. The germline gives CDR1 SNHLY, CDR2 FYNNEI. This CDR3 reads CAASQRDRGPNEQFF. The covered CDR3 bases are TGTGCCGCGTCGCAACGTGACAGGGGGCCCAATGAG.

As for this clone: The CDR3 end is not reached by the read, which stops 3 residues before it; the germline J gene fills it in. The chain combines TRBV5-6 with TRBJ2-3; D is unclear. This CDR3 is built from 13 residues. Per germline, CDR1 SGHDT and CDR2 YYEEEE. V gave up 2 bases and J gave up 4 bases, with 8 bases separating them. The CDR3 sequence is CASSFFSSDTQYF. CDR3 DNA (partial): TGTGCCAGCAGCTTTTTTTCGTCAGATACG. The entire variable domain, with the rest obtained from reference TRBV5-6 and TRBJ2-3, is as follows: DAGVTQSPTHLIKTRGQQVTLRCSPKSGHDTVSWYQQALGQGPQFIFQYYEEEERQRGNFPDRFSGHQFPNYSSELNVNALLLGDSALYLCASSFFSSDTQYFGPGTRLTVL.

To note about this clone: The read stops 3 residues short of the end of the CDR3; the missing end is completed from the germline J gene. The chain couples TRBV7-2 to TRBJ1-2; a weak D match, TRBD1 (5 bases). CDR3 length: 13 amino acids. The germline V gene encodes CDR1 SGHTA and CDR2 FQGNSA. V was cut by 5 bases and J by 7 bases, with 14 bases left in between. CDR3 bases read: TGTGCCAGCAGCCCTAGGTCGGGGGGTGGC. Protein sequence: CASSPRSGGG. The CDR3, in full, reads CASSPRSGGGYTF.

Comment on this clone: The read finishes 3 residues shy of the CDR3 end, and the germline J gene is used to complete it. The rearrangement joins TRBV7-2 to TRBJ2-5, with 8 bases matching TRBD1. The CDR3 is made up of 14 amino acids. Looked up from germline, CDR1 is SGHTA and CDR2 is FQGNSA. The J segment lost 5 bases and the V segment lost 1 base, leaving 3 bases of the junction unmatched. The CDR3 spells CASSLVQGAETQYF. The CDR3 DNA, read in part, is TGTGCCAGCAGCTTAGTGCAGGGGGCGGAGACC.

The CDR3 bases that were read are TGTGCCAGTCGGGGTGGCGAG. It is translated as CASRGGE. The complete CDR3 protein is CASRGGEQYF. The chain uses TRBV19 and TRBJ2-7; D might be TRBD2 (5 bases). The read falls 3 residues short of the CDR3 end, and the missing part is taken from the germline J gene. Germline CDR1 reads LNHDA; CDR2 reads SQIVND (reference sequence). The V end was cut by 8 bases, the J end by 6 bases, with 8 bases between. This CDR3 region has 10 residues.

A word on this clone: The sequence runs out 3 residues before the end of the CDR3; the remainder is reconstructed from the germline J gene. The genes are TRBV7-2 and TRBJ1-5; weak D call: TRBD1 (6 bases). This CDR3 is built from 13 residues. Germline V gene lookup returns CDR1 SGHTA and CDR2 FQGNSA. V was cut by 5 bases and J by 9 bases, with 14 bases left in between. CDR3 DNA (partial): TGTGCCAGCAGCCAGGAACAGGGTCCGCCC. It translates to CASSQEQGPP. The full-length CDR3 reads as CASSQEQGPPQHF.

The sequenced CDR3 bases are TGTGCCAGCTCACCTACGGGACAGCGGACAGGAAACACC. Translating it yields CASSPTGQRTGNT. The whole CDR3 reads CASSPTGQRTGNTIYF. The chain recombines TRBV18 with TRBJ1-3, with 7 bases identical to TRBD1. The CDR3 goes on 3 residues after the read ends, and that part is filled in from the germline J gene. V lost 3 bases to trimming and J lost 4 bases; unmatched junction nucleotides: 9. This CDR3 spans 16 amino acids. The germline CDR1 and CDR2 sequences are KGHSH and LQKENI.

A word on this clone: The read finishes 3 residues shy of the CDR3 end, and the germline J gene is used to complete it. This chain links TRBV20-1 with TRBJ1-2; the match to TRBD1 covers 8 bases. Germline CDR1 reads DFQATT; CDR2 reads SNEGSKA (reference sequence). Trimming removed 4 bases from V and 2 bases from J; junction bases left unmatched: 6. The CDR3 runs to 14 residues. The CDR3 loop is CSAKLAGGNYGYTF. The part of the CDR3 DNA that was read is TGCAGTGCTAAGTTGGCAGGGGGCAACTATGGC.

With respect to this clone: The read ends 3 residues before the CDR3 terminus; that terminus is restored from the germline J gene. J is TRBJ1-4 and V is TRBV19, with TRBD1 as a possible D gene (5 bases). Germline-derived CDR1 and CDR2 are LNHDA and SQIVND (reference sequence). V was shortened by 5 bases and J by 0 bases, with 16 bases between the two germline ends. The CDR3 has 17 residues. CDR3 amino acids: CASSPRWGEATNEKLFF. CDR3 DNA (partial): TGTGCCAGTAGTCCCCGGTGGGGGGAGGCAACTAATGAAAAA.

A note on this clone: From the germline J gene comes the end of the CDR3, since the read stops 3 residues before it. The rearrangement links TRBV11-2 to TRBJ1-1, with D possibly being TRBD1 (5 bases). CDR1 SGHAT and CDR2 FQNNGV come from the germline V gene. The CDR3 is 13 amino acids. The V end lost 4 bases, the J end lost 4 bases, and 10 bases lay between the germline ends. The covered CDR3 bases are TGTGCCAGCAGCTGGGGGGGGAGCACTGAA. Residues: CASSWGGSTE. The CDR3 in its entirety is CASSWGGSTEAFF.

Note on this clone: Read sequence stops 3 residues before the CDR3 end, and the germline J gene provides the missing end. The rearrangement joins TRBV7-2 to TRBJ1-3; TRBD1 agrees at 10 bases. The germline CDR1 and CDR2 sequences are SGHTA and FQGNSA. Trimming took 5 bases from V and 4 from J; bases not matched to a gene: 5. The CDR3 spans 15 residues. This chain's CDR3 is CASSRQGAGGNTIYF. The CDR3 bases that were read are TGTGCCAGCAGCCGACAGGGGGCAGGGGGAAACACC.

Comments on this clone: The CDR3 end lies 3 residues beyond the end of the read and is filled in from the germline J gene. V is TRBV6-2 or TRBV6-3 and J is TRBJ2-1; 13 bases are shared with TRBD2. Trimming removed 0 bases from V and 7 bases from J; junction bases left unmatched: 3. The germline V gene encodes CDR1 MNHEY and CDR2 SVGEGT. The CDR3 has 16 residues. Partial CDR3 DNA: TGTGCCAGCAGTTACTCGACTAGCGGGGGGATGAATGAG. It yields the protein CASSYSTSGGMNE. The whole CDR3 reads CASSYSTSGGMNEQFF.

Turning to this clone: With the read ending 3 residues before the CDR3 end, the germline J gene is used to fill in that end. This chain joins TRBV5-1 and TRBJ1-2; 7 bases agree with TRBD1. CDR1 is SGHRS and CDR2 is YFSETQ in the germline V gene. The CDR3 runs to 15 residues. After removal of 4 bases from V and 4 bases from J, the junction contained 10 bases not matched to a gene. The CDR3 bases that were read are TGCGCCAGCAGCGCCCATACCCAGGGGGTCTATGGC. It encodes CASSAHTQGVYG. The whole CDR3 sequence reads CASSAHTQGVYGYTF.